One and the same sample provided the 14 T cell receptor beta chains below, sequenced in a study of cytomegalovirus exposure and HLA in healthy donors. 60 Vbeta and 13 Jbeta primers were used in PCR. Profiling relied on immunoSEQ multiplex PCR, and the TCRdb table lists in-frame clones only, not all of them. The sample carries under 200,000 clones, more than 70% recorded once. What was sequenced was PBMCs. The receptors shown here come from a man aged 25-45 years in good health and CMV-seronegative.

V is TRBV19 and J is TRBJ2-5; possible D gene TRBD2, 6 bases. V lost 5 bases and J lost 5, with 12 bases in between. Germline V gene data show CDR1 as LNHDA and CDR2 as SQIVND (reference sequence). The length of the CDR3 is 13 residues. CDR3 bases: TGTGCCAGTAGTCCCTTACGGGGGGAGACCCAGTACTTC. Encoded protein: CASSPLRGETQYF. The variable domain in full, completed from reference TRBV19 and TRBJ2-5, reads DGGITQSPKYLFRKEGQNVTLSCEQNLNHDAMYWYRQDPGQGLRLIYYSQIVNDFQKGDIAEGYSVSREKKESFPLTVTSAQKNPTAFYLCASSPLRGETQYFGPGTRLLVL.

This chain uses TRBV5-1 with TRBJ2-3, with 7 bases identical to TRBD2. Per the germline V gene, CDR1 is SGHRS and CDR2 is YFSETQ. CDR3 length: 13 amino acids. The ends lost 7 bases at V and 3 bases at J; junction bases unmatched: 5. The CDR3 protein is CASHLAETDTQYF. DNA for the CDR3: TGCGCCAGCCACCTAGCGGAGACAGATACGCAGTATTTT.

The gene calls are TRBV7-9 and TRBJ2-7, with 11 nucleotides matching TRBD2. Germline V gene lookup returns CDR1 SEHNR and CDR2 FQNEAQ (reference sequence). V was pared by 5 bases and J by 3 bases, with 3 bases of the junction left unmatched. The CDR3 loop spans 14 amino acids. CDR3 residues: CASSGSGGDYEQYF. The CDR3 coding sequence is TGTGCCAGCAGCGGTAGCGGGGGGGACTACGAGCAGTACTTC.

The V gene is TRBV19, the J gene TRBJ1-5; 7 nucleotides agree with TRBD1. V lost 4 bases and J lost 5; bases outside the gene matches: 5. The CDR3 runs to 14 residues. Germline-derived CDR1 and CDR2 are LNHDA and SQIVND (reference sequence). The CDR3 sequence is CASSREGADQPQHF. The CDR3, as DNA: TGTGCCAGTAGTAGAGAGGGGGCGGATCAGCCCCAGCATTTT.

V gene TRBV7-8 combines with J gene TRBJ1-1; D is uncertain. This CDR3 is built from 15 residues. With 4 bases removed from V and 6 bases from J, the gap between germline ends came to 18 bases. CDR1 SGHVS and CDR2 FQNEAQ come from the germline V gene. CDR3 sequence reads: CASSWNPGQAPEAFF. The CDR3 region has the DNA TGTGCCAGCAGCTGGAACCCAGGTCAGGCCCCTGAAGCTTTCTTT.

The chain combines TRBV5-7 with TRBJ2-5; tentatively, D is TRBD1 (6 bases). TRBV5-7 is labeled an ORF, and its function is uncertain. The CDR3 has 14 amino acids. Trimming cost V 4 bases and J 4 bases, with 14 bases left between them. The chain's CDR3 is CASSPGTRLETQYF. The DNA for the CDR3 is TGTGCCAGCAGCCCCGGGACAAGGCTAGAGACCCAGTACTTC.

This chain uses TRBV9 with TRBJ1-1, with D possibly matching TRBD1 (5 bases). The CDR3 contains 14 residues. Germline loops: CDR1 SGDLS, CDR2 YYNGEE. V lost 4 bases and J 4 bases, leaving 14 bases between the germline ends. As DNA, the CDR3 is TGTGCCAGCAGCCTAGGGACGGGAGGCACTGAAGCTTTCTTT. This translates into CASSLGTGGTEAFF.

The chain recombines TRBV5-4 with TRBJ2-5; possibly TRBD2 for D (6 bases). CDR3 length: 14 residues. The V end lost 4 bases, the J end lost 3 bases, and 13 bases lay between the germline ends. CDR1 and CDR2 from the germline V gene are SGHNT and YYREEE (reference sequence). CDR3 amino acids: CASSHPGEKETQYF. Here the CDR3 DNA reads TGTGCCAGCAGCCACCCGGGAGAAAAAGAGACCCAGTACTTC.

The rearrangement joins TRBV5-1 to TRBJ2-7, with D perhaps matching TRBD2 (5 bases). The germline V gene has CDR1 SGHRS and CDR2 YFSETQ. The CDR3 is 13 residues long. Trimming stripped 1 base from V and 5 bases from J, with 10 bases between. CDR3 sequence (DNA): TGCGCCAGCAGCTTGTGGCGGGTAAACGAGCAGTACTTC. This gives the protein CASSLWRVNEQYF.

The CDR3 coding sequence is TGTGCCATCAGGCGACACGGGACTAGCGGCTACAATGAGCAGTTCTTC. It specifies CAIRRHGTSGYNEQFF. The rearrangement joins TRBV10-3 to TRBJ2-1; 11 bases are a match to TRBD2. This CDR3 region has 16 residues. Germline V gene data show CDR1 as ENHRY and CDR2 as SYGVKD. V gave up 6 bases and J gave up 3 bases; unmatched junction bases: 7.

The rearrangement uses TRBV7-6 and TRBJ2-3; 14 bases are a match to TRBD2. The CDR3 is made up of 16 amino acids. The V gene's germline CDR1 is SGHVS and CDR2 FNYEAQ. The V segment lost 5 bases and the J segment 5 bases; nucleotides outside the gene matches: 6. The CDR3 nucleotides read TGTGCCAGCAGCCGACTAGCGGGGGGGCCTGGAGATACGCAGTATTTT. Its protein is CASSRLAGGPGDTQYF.

CDR3: CASKVKLPRALNTEAFF. As DNA, the CDR3 is TGTGCCAGTAAAGTAAAGCTACCCCGAGCCCTGAACACTGAAGCTTTCTTT. The J gene is TRBJ1-1, the V gene TRBV19; D is ambiguous. CDR3 length: 17 amino acids. The V gene lost 7 bases and the J gene lost 0 bases, with 21 bases spanning the gap. Germline assignment: CDR1 LNHDA and CDR2 SQIVND (reference sequence).

V and J are TRBV11-2 and TRBJ1-5; possibly TRBD1 for D (6 bases). Germline-derived CDR1 and CDR2 are SGHAT and FQNNGV. The CDR3 has 14 amino acids. Trimming removed 5 bases at V and 3 bases at J, with 11 bases between. The CDR3 spells CASSPGTLNQPQHF. The CDR3 DNA follows: TGTGCCAGCAGCCCCGGGACACTCAATCAGCCCCAGCATTTT.

This chain uses TRBV10-3 with TRBJ2-2; tentative D call: TRBD2 (6 bases). Germline-derived CDR1 and CDR2 are ENHRY and SYGVKD. The CDR3 is made up of 14 amino acids. With 7 bases removed from V and 6 bases from J, the gap between germline ends came to 15 bases. The CDR3 nucleotides are TGTGCCATCACTGTCAATGCGGGGCCCGGGGAGCTGTTTTTT. The encoded protein is CAITVNAGPGELFF.